A single sample is the source of the 17 T cell receptor beta chains below, sequenced in a study of metastatic and nonmetastatic thyroid tumors. Not a single patient had been given any form of treatment at any point before undergoing thyroid surgery. TCRdb ran MiXCR on the PCR reads. The repertoire consists of about 93,000 clones, with 9.5% to 15% occurring once and the leading ten covering 11%. The sequencing input was blood. All receptors come from a female donor with papillary thyroid cancer or a benign thyroid nodule (not recorded which). Some clones in this sample may be carry-over from other donors' samples.

In this sample, this clone turned up many times. The V gene is TRBV20-1, the J gene TRBJ2-7; D is uncertain. The CDR3 is 14 amino acids. Germline V gene data show CDR1 as DFQATT and CDR2 as SNEGSKA (reference sequence). The V end lost 2 bases, the J end lost 3 bases, and 14 bases lay between the germline ends. The CDR3 loop is CSARNALLVYEQYF. CDR3 DNA: TGCAGTGCTAGAAACGCGCTACTGGTCTACGAGCAGTACTTC.

This clone was seen repeatedly, ten times or more. The chain links TRBV5-1 to TRBJ2-3, with 10 bases aligning to TRBD1. Unmatched junction bases numbered 7, after V lost 6 bases and J lost 3 bases. Germline CDR1 is SGHRS and CDR2 is YFSETQ. The CDR3 runs 15 residues. The CDR3 spells CASTFDRGRTDTQYF. CDR3 in DNA: TGCGCCAGCACCTTTGACAGGGGGCGGACAGATACGCAGTATTTT.

This clone was found many times. The rearrangement links TRBV7-3 to TRBJ2-2; the match to TRBD1 covers 9 bases. The length of the CDR3 is 17 residues. Germline loops: CDR1 SGHTA, CDR2 FQGTGA. Trimming removed 5 bases from V and 3 bases from J; junction bases left unmatched: 10. CDR3 sequence (DNA): TGTGCCAGCAGCCTCAATGGGGACAGGGCGCACACCGGGGAGCTGTTTTTT. Translating it yields CASSLNGDRAHTGELFF. Full variable domain (remainder filled in from reference TRBV7-3 and TRBJ2-2): GAGVSQTPSNKVTEKGKYVELRCDPISGHTALYWYRQSLGQGPEFLIYFQGTGAADDSGLPNDRFFAVRPEGSVSTLKIQRTERGDSAVYLCASSLNGDRAHTGELFFGEGSRLTVL.

This clone was seen ten or more times. V and J are TRBV19 and TRBJ2-1; D call uncertain. Per germline, CDR1 LNHDA and CDR2 SQIVND (reference sequence). This CDR3 has 14 amino acids. Between the trimmed V and J ends, which lost 3 bases and 0 bases, there was a span of 6 bases. CDR3 bases: TGTGCCAGTAGTATCTTTAGCTCCTACAATGAGCAGTTCTTC. It specifies CASSIFSSYNEQFF.

In the case of this clone: A read error may account for a junction end that differs from germline. The rearrangement joins TRBV6-5 to TRBJ2-4; D possibly corresponds to TRBD1 (5 bases). CDR1 MNHEY and CDR2 SVGAGI come from the germline V gene. This CDR3 is 15 amino acids long. CDR3 sequence: CASSSPRVSKNIQYF. CDR3 sequence (DNA): TGTGCCAGCAGTTCTCCCAGGGTCTCCAAAAACATTCAGTACTTT.

In this sample, this clone turned up many times. The chain links TRBV4-2 to TRBJ2-6; D gene unclear. This CDR3 is built from 17 residues. Germline V gene lookup returns CDR1 LGHNA and CDR2 YNFKEQ. With 5 bases removed from V and 0 bases from J, the gap between germline ends came to 14 bases. The CDR3 bases are TGTGCCAGCAGCGGGGTGGGTACGAGCTCTGGGGCCAACGTCCTGACTTTC. It specifies CASSGVGTSSGANVLTF.

The table lists this clone with many counts. The J gene is TRBJ2-6, the V gene TRBV19, with no clear D. Trimming shortened V by 10 bases and J by 4 bases, and 14 bases separated the two germline ends. This CDR3 has 14 residues. Germline values: CDR1 LNHDA, CDR2 SQIVND (reference sequence). The CDR3 DNA reads as TGTGCCACCAAGTGGGCTGACGGGGCCAACGTCCTGACTTTC. Amino acid sequence: CATKWADGANVLTF.

The sample holds many counts of this clone. The V and J genes are TRBV6-5 and TRBJ1-5, with D hard to call. The CDR3 is 14 amino acids. Germline V CDR1 and CDR2: MNHEY, SVGAGI. V was trimmed by 2 bases and J by 3 bases, leaving 8 bases between them. CDR3 region: CASSYDVFNQPQHF. The CDR3 nucleotides read TGTGCCAGCAGTTACGACGTCTTCAATCAGCCCCAGCATTTT.

This clone turned up a few times. Other DNA sequences from this sample encode an identical CDR3 as well. The chain has TRBV18 and TRBJ1-1, with 9 nucleotides matching TRBD1. J was trimmed by 1 base and V by 3 bases; bases with no gene match: 3. The CDR3 spans 15 residues. In germline, CDR1 is KGHSH, CDR2 LQKENI. The CDR3 here is CASSPSTGGNTEAFF. CDR3 nucleotide sequence: TGTGCCAGCTCACCTTCGACAGGGGGGAACACTGAAGCTTTCTTT.

This clone showed up many times. Other DNA sequences from this sample encode an identical CDR3 as well. This chain uses TRBV6-1 with TRBJ2-7, with 7 bases lining up with TRBD2. Looked up from germline, CDR1 is MNHNS and CDR2 is SASEGT. With V trimmed by 9 bases and J by 0 bases, 8 bases remained unmatched. The CDR3 totals 14 residues. CDR3 DNA sequence: TGTGCCAGTCGAGGGCTAGCGGACTCCTACGAGCAGTACTTC. Its translation is CASRGLADSYEQYF.

This clone showed up many times. J is TRBJ2-2 and V is TRBV2, with 8 bases lining up with TRBD2. V trimming: 6 bases; J trimming: 6 bases; junction bases outside the gene matches: 9. The germline gives CDR1 SNHLY, CDR2 FYNNEI. The CDR3 is 15 amino acids. CDR3 region: CASRREGGGSGELFF. For the CDR3, the DNA is TGTGCCAGCAGACGGGAGGGGGGGGGGTCCGGGGAGCTGTTTTTT.

Many counts were recorded for this clone. J is TRBJ2-1 and V is TRBV29-1, with 12 nucleotides matching TRBD2. CDR1 and CDR2 (germline): SQVTM, ANQGSEA. The CDR3 contains 13 residues. The junction had 2 bases not matched to a gene; V was cut back by 4 bases and J by 7 bases. The CDR3 region is CSVVTSGRNEQFF. The CDR3 DNA reads TGCAGCGTTGTAACTAGCGGGAGGAATGAGCAGTTCTTC.

The sample holds many counts of this clone. The gene calls are TRBV27 and TRBJ2-2; D is unclear. Per germline, CDR1 MNHEY and CDR2 SMNVEV (reference sequence). This CDR3 region has 12 residues. V was pared by 3 bases and J by 6 bases, with 5 bases between. The chain's CDR3 is CASSFLSGELFF. CDR3 sequence (DNA): TGTGCCAGCAGTTTTTTGTCCGGGGAGCTGTTTTTT.

This clone was seen repeatedly, ten times or more. The chain couples TRBV20-1 to TRBJ2-1; D tentatively reads TRBD1 or TRBD2 (6 bases each). Germline V gene lookup returns CDR1 DFQATT and CDR2 SNEGSKA (reference sequence). CDR3 length: 12 amino acids. Between the trimmed V and J ends, which lost 5 bases and 10 bases, there was a span of 15 bases. The CDR3 DNA follows: TGCAGTGCTCCGACCGGAGGGGGAGAGCAGTTCTTC. It is translated as CSAPTGGGEQFF.

V is TRBV7-2 and J is TRBJ1-6; D ambiguous. The CDR3 loop spans 15 amino acids. The germline V gene has CDR1 SGHTA and CDR2 FQGNSA. Trimming shortened V by 4 bases and J by 3 bases, and 10 bases separated the two germline ends. Written as DNA, the CDR3 is TGTGCCAGCAGCTACGGAGAGGGCTATAATTCACCCCTCCACTTT. Translation gives CASSYGEGYNSPLHF.

On this clone: A single base separates this from a much larger clone, so it may be a read error. CDR3 in DNA: TGTGCCAGCAGCTTAGTATTGGATGGGCAGTTCTTC. Amino acids: CASSLVLDGQFF. V and J are TRBV7-9 and TRBJ2-1; D gene ambiguous. Trimming left V 1 base short and J 12 bases short, with 10 bases between. Germline values: CDR1 SEHNR, CDR2 FQNEAQ (reference sequence). The CDR3 runs to 12 residues.

This clone was picked up many times. The chain uses TRBV11-2 and TRBJ1-3, with 8 bases matching TRBD1. V lost 5 bases, J lost 3 bases, and 9 bases stayed unmatched. The CDR3 spans 16 residues. Germline CDR1 SGHAT, CDR2 FQNNGV. The CDR3 nucleotides are TGTGCCAGCAGCGCCTCAGGGGGCTTTGGTGGAAACACCATATATTTT. The encoded protein is CASSASGGFGGNTIYF.